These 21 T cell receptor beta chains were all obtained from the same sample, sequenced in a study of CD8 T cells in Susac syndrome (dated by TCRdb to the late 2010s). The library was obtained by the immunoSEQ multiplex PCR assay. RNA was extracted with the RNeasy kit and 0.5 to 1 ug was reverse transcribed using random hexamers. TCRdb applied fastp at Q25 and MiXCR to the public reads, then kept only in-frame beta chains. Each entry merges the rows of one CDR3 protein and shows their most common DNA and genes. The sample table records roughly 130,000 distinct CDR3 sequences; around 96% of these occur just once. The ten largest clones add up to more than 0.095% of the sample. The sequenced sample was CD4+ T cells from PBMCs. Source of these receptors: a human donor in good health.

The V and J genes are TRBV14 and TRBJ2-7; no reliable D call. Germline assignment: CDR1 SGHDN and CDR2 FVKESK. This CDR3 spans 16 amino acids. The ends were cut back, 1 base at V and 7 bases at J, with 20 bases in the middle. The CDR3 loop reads CASSQVHGIRVGEQYF. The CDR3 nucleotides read TGTGCCAGCAGCCAAGTTCATGGGATAAGGGTAGGGGAGCAGTACTTC.

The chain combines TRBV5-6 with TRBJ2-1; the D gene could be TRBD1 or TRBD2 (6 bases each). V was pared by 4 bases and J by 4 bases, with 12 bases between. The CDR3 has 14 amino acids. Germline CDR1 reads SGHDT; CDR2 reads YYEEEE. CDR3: CASSPKGGYNEQFF. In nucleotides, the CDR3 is TGTGCCAGCAGCCCGAAGGGGGGTTACAATGAGCAGTTCTTC.

The chain's CDR3 is CASSQERDQRWQKLFF. The CDR3 nucleotides are TGTGCCAGCAGCCAAGAACGCGATCAAAGGTGGCAAAAACTGTTTTTT. The chain recombines TRBV3-1 with TRBJ1-4, with D uncertain. The CDR3 has 16 amino acids. V shed 0 bases and J shed 9 bases, with 17 bases lying between them. The germline CDR1 and CDR2 sequences are LGHDT and YNNKEL (reference sequence). The whole variable domain, filled in from reference TRBV3-1 and TRBJ1-4, reads DTAVSQTPKYLVTQMGNDKSIKCEQNLGHDTMYWYKQDSKKFLKIMFSYNNKELIINETVPNRFSPKSPDKAHLNLHINSLELGDSAVYFCASSQERDQRWQKLFFGSGTQLSVL.

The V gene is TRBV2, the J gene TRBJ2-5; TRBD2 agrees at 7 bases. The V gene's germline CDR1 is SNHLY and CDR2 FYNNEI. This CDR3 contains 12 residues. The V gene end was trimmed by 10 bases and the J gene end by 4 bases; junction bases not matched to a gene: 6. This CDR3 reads CANSRGTETQYF. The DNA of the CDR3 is TGTGCCAACTCGCGGGGGACAGAGACCCAGTACTTC.

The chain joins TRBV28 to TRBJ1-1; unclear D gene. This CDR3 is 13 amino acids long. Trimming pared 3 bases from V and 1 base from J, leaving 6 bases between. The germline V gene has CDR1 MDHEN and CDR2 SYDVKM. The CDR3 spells CASSLVGNTEAFF. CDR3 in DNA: TGTGCCAGCAGTTTGGTCGGGAACACTGAAGCTTTCTTT.

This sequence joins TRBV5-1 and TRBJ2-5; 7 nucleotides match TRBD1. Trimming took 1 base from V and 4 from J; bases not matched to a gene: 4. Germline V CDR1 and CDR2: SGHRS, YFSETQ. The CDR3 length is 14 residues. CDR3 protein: CASSLMWDRETQYF. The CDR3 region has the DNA TGCGCCAGCAGCTTGATGTGGGACAGAGAGACCCAGTACTTC.

CDR3 amino acids: CASSQTGGNQPQHF. CDR3 coding DNA: TGTGCCAGCAGCCAAACAGGGGGCAATCAGCCCCAGCATTTT. The chain carries TRBV3-1 and TRBJ1-5; 7 bases match TRBD1. Germline-derived CDR1 and CDR2 are LGHDT and YNNKEL (reference sequence). The CDR3 runs 14 residues. V lost 2 bases, J lost 2 bases, and 0 bases stayed unmatched.

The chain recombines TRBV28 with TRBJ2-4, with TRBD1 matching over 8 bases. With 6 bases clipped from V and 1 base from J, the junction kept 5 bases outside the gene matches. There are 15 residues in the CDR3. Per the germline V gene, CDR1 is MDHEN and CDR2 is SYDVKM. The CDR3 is CASSFQGAAKNIQYF. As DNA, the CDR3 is TGTGCCAGCAGCTTCCAGGGGGCGGCCAAAAACATTCAGTACTTC.

The CDR3 region has the DNA TGCGCCAGCAGCACGTCGCAAGAGACCCAGTACTTC. It yields the protein CASSTSQETQYF. This sequence joins TRBV5-1 and TRBJ2-5; no definite D call. This CDR3 comprises 12 residues. Between the trimmed V and J ends, which lost 4 bases and 2 bases, there was a span of 6 bases. Germline assignment: CDR1 SGHRS and CDR2 YFSETQ. Supplemented by reference TRBV5-1 and TRBJ2-5, the full variable domain reads KAGVTQTPRYLIKTRGQQVTLSCSPISGHRSVSWYQQTPGQGLQFLFEYFSETQRNKGNFPGRFSGRQFSNSRSEMNVSTLELGDSALYLCASSTSQETQYFGPGTRLLVL.

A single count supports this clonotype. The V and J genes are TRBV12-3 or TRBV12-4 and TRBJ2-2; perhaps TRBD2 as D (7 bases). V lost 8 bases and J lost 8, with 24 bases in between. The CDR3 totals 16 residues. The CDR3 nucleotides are TGTGCCAGCTCGCCGGGGCTGGGGCGGGGGACAGGGGAGCTGTTTTTT. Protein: CASSPGLGRGTGELFF.

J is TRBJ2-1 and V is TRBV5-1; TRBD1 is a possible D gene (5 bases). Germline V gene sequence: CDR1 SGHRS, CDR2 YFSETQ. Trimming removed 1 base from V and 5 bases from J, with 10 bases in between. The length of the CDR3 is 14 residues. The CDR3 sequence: CASSLLTDNNEQFF. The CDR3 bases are TGCGCCAGCAGCTTGTTGACAGACAACAATGAGCAGTTCTTC.

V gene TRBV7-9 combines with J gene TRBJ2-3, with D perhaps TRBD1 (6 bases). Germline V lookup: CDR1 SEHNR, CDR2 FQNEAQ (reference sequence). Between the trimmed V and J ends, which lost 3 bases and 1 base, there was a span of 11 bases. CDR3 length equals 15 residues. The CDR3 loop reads CASSFRGQGTDTQYF. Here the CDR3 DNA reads TGTGCCAGCAGCTTCAGGGGACAAGGCACAGATACGCAGTATTTT.

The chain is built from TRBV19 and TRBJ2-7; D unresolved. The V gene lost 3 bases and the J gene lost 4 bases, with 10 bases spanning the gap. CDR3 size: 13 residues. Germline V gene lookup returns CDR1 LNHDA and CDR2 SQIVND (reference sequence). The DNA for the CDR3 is TGTGCCAGTAGTATGGAAGGTCGGTACGAGCAGTACTTC. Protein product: CASSMEGRYEQYF.

The CDR3 DNA follows: TGTGCCACCAGGAGTCTTAGCAATCAGCCCCAGCATTTT. It yields the protein CATRSLSNQPQHF. V usage is TRBV19 and J usage is TRBJ1-5; D call uncertain. The V end lost 10 bases, the J end lost 0 bases, and 10 bases lay between the germline ends. The CDR3 has 13 residues. Per the germline V gene, CDR1 is LNHDA and CDR2 is SQIVND (reference sequence).

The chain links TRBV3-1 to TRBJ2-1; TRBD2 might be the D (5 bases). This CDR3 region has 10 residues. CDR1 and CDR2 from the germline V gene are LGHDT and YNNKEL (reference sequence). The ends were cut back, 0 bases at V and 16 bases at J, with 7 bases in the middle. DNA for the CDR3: TGTGCCAGCAGCCAAGACGGGATCTTCTTC. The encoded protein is CASSQDGIFF.

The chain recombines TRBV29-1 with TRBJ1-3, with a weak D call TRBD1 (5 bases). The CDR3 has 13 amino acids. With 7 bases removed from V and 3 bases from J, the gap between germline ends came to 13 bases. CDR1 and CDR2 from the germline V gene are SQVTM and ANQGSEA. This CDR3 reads CSAYRDLGNTIYF. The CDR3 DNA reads TGCAGCGCCTACCGGGACCTTGGAAACACCATATATTTT.

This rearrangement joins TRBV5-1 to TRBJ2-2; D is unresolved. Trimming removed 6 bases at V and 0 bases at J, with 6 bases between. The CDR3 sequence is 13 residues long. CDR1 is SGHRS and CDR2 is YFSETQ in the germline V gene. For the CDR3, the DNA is TGCGCCAGCACCCCCTCGAACACCGGGGAGCTGTTTTTT. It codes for CASTPSNTGELFF.

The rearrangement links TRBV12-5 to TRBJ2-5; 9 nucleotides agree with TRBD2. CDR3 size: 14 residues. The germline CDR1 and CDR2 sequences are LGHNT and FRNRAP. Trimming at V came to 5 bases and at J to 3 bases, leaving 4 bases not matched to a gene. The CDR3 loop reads CASGLSGSKETQYF. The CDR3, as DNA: TGTGCTAGTGGTCTTAGCGGGAGTAAAGAGACCCAGTACTTC.

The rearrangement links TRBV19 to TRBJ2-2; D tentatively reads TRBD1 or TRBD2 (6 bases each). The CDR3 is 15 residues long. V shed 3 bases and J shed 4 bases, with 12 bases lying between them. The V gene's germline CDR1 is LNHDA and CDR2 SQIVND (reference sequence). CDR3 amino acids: CASSIRGGITGELFF. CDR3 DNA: TGTGCCAGTAGTATCAGGGGAGGCATCACCGGGGAGCTGTTTTTT. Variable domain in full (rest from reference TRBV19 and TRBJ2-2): DGGITQSPKYLFRKEGQNVTLSCEQNLNHDAMYWYRQDPGQGLRLIYYSQIVNDFQKGDIAEGYSVSREKKESFPLTVTSAQKNPTAFYLCASSIRGGITGELFFGEGSRLTVL.

CDR3 bases: TGCGCCAGCAGCGCCGGACCATCAGATACGCAGTATTTT. It specifies CASSAGPSDTQYF. The chain is built from TRBV5-1 and TRBJ2-3; D unresolved. The CDR3 extends over 13 amino acids. Germline lookup yields CDR1 SGHRS and CDR2 YFSETQ. Deletions cut 4 bases from V and 4 bases from J, with 10 bases between.

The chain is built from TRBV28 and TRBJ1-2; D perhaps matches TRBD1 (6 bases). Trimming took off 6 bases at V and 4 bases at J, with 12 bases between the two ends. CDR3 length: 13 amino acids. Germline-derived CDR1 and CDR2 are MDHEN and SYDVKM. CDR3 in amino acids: CASRGQQAYGYTF. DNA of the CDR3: TGTGCCAGCAGAGGACAGCAAGCCTATGGCTACACCTTC.